This T cell receptor beta chain appears in the sequencing data of a study of CD8+CD57+ T cells in acquired aplastic anemia. Study information: Quantities of DNA derived from sorted CD4+ and CD8+ cells averaged 3.2 ug. Healthy donor sequencing depth: 10 million to 10.8 million CD4+, some 11 million CD8+ reads. Whole-study results and caveats: Patients and controls turned out to have approximately 29 CD8+ CDR3 sequences in common.

The CDR3 extends over 12 amino acids. The V gene's germline CDR1 is DFQATT and CDR2 SNEGSKA (reference sequence). The use of genomic DNA as template underpinned the TCR beta VDJ and CDR3 profiling. MiXCR, applied by TCRdb to the reads, yields one record per CDR3 protein. The table records roughly 190,000 distinct CDR3 sequences, approximately 52% of them present only once. About this clonotype itself: Its antigen is as yet unknown.

The clonotype comes from a human donor in good health, serving as a control. Sequences were obtained from sorted CD4+, CD8+, or CD8+CD57+ T cells (not recorded which) from PBMCs. J is TRBJ1-1 and V is TRBV20-1; tentatively, D is TRBD1 (5 bases). In DNA form, the CDR3 reads TGCAGCGTCGGGACGGCCGGCGGTGAAGCTTTCTTT. It encodes CSVGTAGGEAFF.